In its sample, the clone carrying this T cell receptor (beta chain) was seen many times. The antigen remains undetermined. TCRdb fed the 5' RACE reads into MiXCR, producing one record per CDR3 protein. The table lists 40,000 to 50,000 distinct CDR3 sequences, about 4.2% of them singletons, with about 4% in the top ten. The data were taken from a study of CD8 T cells in ankylosing spondylitis. Study results and limitations: Clones that were linked to disease were CD8+ and were relatively rare in peripheral blood.

The J segment lost 2 bases and the V segment lost 0 bases, leaving 4 bases of the junction unmatched. CDR1 SGDLS and CDR2 YYNGEE come from the germline V gene. The CDR3 has 16 residues. The sequencing sample was made of blood, either unsorted or a sorted T cell fraction (not recorded which). The TCR originated in a female donor with ankylosing spondylitis or in good health (not recorded which). The rearrangement joins TRBV9 to TRBJ2-3, with 9 positions matching TRBD1. CDR3 coding DNA: TGTGCCAGCAGCGTAGTGGGACAGGGATTCACAGATACGCAGTATTTT. The encoded protein is CASSVVGQGFTDTQYF.